Presented here are 28 T cell receptor beta chains from one specimen sequenced in a study of regulatory T cells in long-lasting Graves disease. Library construction for TCR beta used iRepertoire HTBI primers and Arm-PCR of CDR3 regions. One entry per CDR3 protein results from TCRdb running MiXCR on the multiplex PCR reads. This sample carries hundreds of thousands of distinct CDR3 sequences, over 15% of them seen once, and the ten largest clones take 30%. Noted time point: newly diagnosed GD, antithyroid drugs for less than 3 months. Extracted PBMC RNA gave rise to the TCR library. These same data were also listed under a study on T cells in Graves' hyperthyroidism and ophthalmopathy.

Sequences were derived from peripheral blood mononuclear cells (PBMCs), sampled at new diagnosis, from a patient treated with antithyroid drugs. The receptors derive from a man aged 40-55 years with Graves disease.

This clonotype came up many times. The rearrangement links TRBV5-1 to TRBJ2-3, with 8 bases aligning to TRBD2. Losses at the gene ends were 0 bases for V and 2 bases for J; bases not matched to a gene: 8. CDR3 length: 17 residues. The germline V gene has CDR1 SGHRS and CDR2 YFSETQ. The CDR3 here is CASSLAGGTSVTDTQYF. DNA of the CDR3: TGCGCCAGCAGCTTGGCCGGAGGGACTAGTGTCACAGATACGCAGTATTTT.

As concerns this clonotype: This sequence may be a read error, since a much larger clone differs from it by one base. The chain links TRBV2 to TRBJ1-1; TRBD1 matches 11 bases. After removal of 8 bases from V and 3 bases from J, the junction contained 5 bases not matched to a gene. The CDR3 totals 14 residues. Germline loops: CDR1 SNHLY, CDR2 FYNNEI. DNA of the CDR3: TGTGCCAGCGGGGGGGGACAGGGGGACACTGAAGCTTTCTTT. Encoded protein: CASGGGQGDTEAFF.

This clonotype was found many times. This sequence joins TRBV7-9 and TRBJ2-5; 7 bases map to TRBD2. Germline V lookup: CDR1 SEHNR, CDR2 FQNEAQ (reference sequence). The CDR3 runs to 14 residues. J lost 4 bases, V lost 5 bases, and 7 bases had no gene match. The CDR3 spells CASSGWTSLETQYF. The CDR3 region has the DNA TGTGCCAGCAGCGGATGGACTAGTCTAGAGACCCAGTACTTC. Combining the CDR3 with reference TRBV7-9 and TRBJ2-5 gives the whole variable domain DTGVSQNPRHKITKRGQNVTFRCDPISEHNRLYWYRQTLGQGPEFLTYFQNEAQLEKSRLLSDRFSAERPKGSFSTLEIQRTEQGDSAMYLCASSGWTSLETQYFGPGTRLLVL.

The rearrangement joins TRBV13 to TRBJ2-1, with D possibly matching TRBD1 (6 bases). The germline gives CDR1 PRHDT, CDR2 FYEKMQ (reference sequence). V was cut by 5 bases and J by 5 bases, with 19 bases left in between. This CDR3 region has 16 residues. Here the CDR3 DNA reads TGTGCCAGCAGCCCCAAGGGGGAGTCGGTCGACAATGAGCAGTTCTTC. Translation gives CASSPKGESVDNEQFF.

This clonotype was seen at least ten times. V is TRBV7-2 and J is TRBJ1-5; D remains ambiguous. CDR3 length: 12 residues. V was clipped by 5 bases and J by 7 bases, with 9 bases between them. Germline CDR1 and CDR2: SGHTA and FQGNSA. In nucleotides, the CDR3 is TGTGCCAGCAGCAACAGAGGACAGCCCCAGCATTTT. Residues: CASSNRGQPQHF.

In this sample, this clonotype turned up many times. The chain recombines TRBV7-9 with TRBJ2-3; possibly TRBD2 for D (6 bases). Germline V gives CDR1 SEHNR, CDR2 FQNEAQ (reference sequence). V was shortened by 8 bases and J by 6 bases, with 12 bases between the two germline ends. The CDR3 has 12 residues. CDR3 amino acids: CASGGSRDTQYF. The CDR3 DNA follows: TGTGCCAGCGGAGGGTCAAGGGATACGCAGTATTTT.

This chain links TRBV30 with TRBJ1-6, with D possibly matching TRBD1 (5 bases). With 3 bases removed from V and 8 bases from J, the gap between germline ends came to 17 bases. The CDR3 spans 15 residues. Per the germline V gene, CDR1 is GTSNPN and CDR2 is SVGIG (reference sequence). The CDR3 here is CAWSADNLGDSPLHF. The CDR3 DNA reads as TGTGCCTGGAGCGCGGACAACTTGGGGGATTCACCCCTCCACTTT.

This clonotype has at least ten counts. This rearrangement joins TRBV28 to TRBJ2-3; 10 bases agree with TRBD2. With V trimmed by 5 bases and J by 3 bases, 11 bases remained unmatched. The V gene's germline CDR1 is MDHEN and CDR2 SYDVKM. The CDR3 is made up of 17 amino acids. In DNA, the CDR3 is TGTGCCAGCAGTATTCCAAATAGCGGGGGGTTTACAGATACGCAGTATTTT. It specifies CASSIPNSGGFTDTQYF.

This clonotype was detected ten times or more. This rearrangement joins TRBV2 to TRBJ2-5; 10 positions match TRBD2. The CDR3 contains 16 residues. V was pared by 8 bases and J by 5 bases, with 14 bases of the junction left unmatched. Germline V CDR1 and CDR2: SNHLY, FYNNEI. Here the CDR3 reads CASFQASGGLEETQYF. The CDR3, as DNA: TGTGCCAGCTTTCAGGCTAGCGGGGGTTTGGAGGAGACCCAGTACTTC.

At least ten counts were recorded for this clonotype. The chain combines TRBV2 with TRBJ1-1; D gene unclear. The CDR3 consists of 13 residues. Trimming removed 4 bases at V and 7 bases at J, with 13 bases between. Germline V CDR1 and CDR2: SNHLY, FYNNEI. This CDR3 reads CASSVRQLLEAFF. CDR3 nucleotides: TGTGCCAGCAGTGTCAGGCAGCTCCTTGAAGCTTTCTTT.

This clonotype was counted ten times or more. The V and J genes are TRBV12-3 or TRBV12-4 and TRBJ1-5; perhaps TRBD1 as D (5 bases). The CDR3 runs 13 residues. V was clipped by 4 bases and J by 6 bases, with 10 bases between them. Here the CDR3 DNA reads TGTGCCAGCAGTTCAGGGTACGGTCAGCCCCAGCATTTT. This codes for CASSSGYGQPQHF.

There are a few counts of this clonotype. The chain combines TRBV2 with TRBJ2-7; 9 bases are shared with TRBD1. The junction had 11 bases not matched to a gene; V was cut back by 6 bases and J by 5 bases. CDR3 length: 15 amino acids. Germline V CDR1 and CDR2: SNHLY, FYNNEI. The CDR3 is CASSNTGGSPHEQYF. The DNA of the CDR3 is TGTGCCAGCAGCAATACAGGGGGCTCCCCCCACGAGCAGTACTTC.

The table lists this clonotype with many counts. This rearrangement joins TRBV29-1 to TRBJ2-5; TRBD1 matches 8 bases. The V segment lost 7 bases and the J segment 1 base; nucleotides outside the gene matches: 2. The CDR3 is 12 amino acids. Germline-derived CDR1 and CDR2 are SQVTM and ANQGSEA. The CDR3 loop reads CSGGQGQETQYF. The CDR3 bases are TGCAGCGGTGGACAGGGCCAAGAGACCCAGTACTTC.

The sample holds many counts of this clonotype. The J gene is TRBJ2-5, the V gene TRBV3-1; tentative D call: TRBD1 (6 bases). CDR3 length: 13 amino acids. Germline V gives CDR1 LGHDT, CDR2 YNNKEL (reference sequence). Trimming stripped 2 bases from V and 7 bases from J, with 11 bases between. CDR3 region: CASSQYEGGTQYF. The CDR3 nucleotides read TGTGCCAGCAGCCAATATGAAGGGGGGACCCAGTACTTC.

This chain links TRBV4-3 with TRBJ2-3, with 7 bases lining up with TRBD2. The CDR3 runs 15 residues. Germline V gene lookup returns CDR1 LGHNA and CDR2 YSLEER. V trimming: 3 bases; J trimming: 6 bases; junction bases outside the gene matches: 9. The CDR3 sequence is CASSHHRDYPDTQYF. CDR3 sequence (DNA): TGCGCCAGCAGCCATCATAGGGACTACCCGGATACGCAGTATTTT.

This clonotype was recorded many times. The J gene is TRBJ2-7, the V gene TRBV3-1; maybe TRBD1 (6 bases). This CDR3 contains 15 residues. V lost 5 bases and J 4 bases, leaving 18 bases between the germline ends. Germline lookup yields CDR1 LGHDT and CDR2 YNNKEL (reference sequence). The CDR3 coding sequence is TGTGCCAGCAGCATTACCCCGGGACAACAGTACGAGCAGTACTTC. This encodes CASSITPGQQYEQYF.

The rearrangement joins TRBV5-1 to TRBJ1-6; no clear D gene. The length of the CDR3 is 16 residues. The V end lost 4 bases, the J end lost 3 bases, and 14 bases lay between the germline ends. In germline, CDR1 is SGHRS, CDR2 YFSETQ. The CDR3: CASSHVRGIYNSPLHF. CDR3 sequence (DNA): TGCGCCAGCAGCCATGTTAGAGGGATCTATAATTCACCCCTCCACTTT.

This clonotype appeared many times. The CDR3 spells CAWSVSRGGIHEQYF. The CDR3 DNA reads as TGTGCCTGGAGTGTAAGTCGCGGGGGTATCCACGAGCAGTACTTC. This chain uses TRBV30 with TRBJ2-7; 7 nucleotides agree with TRBD2. In germline, CDR1 is GTSNPN, CDR2 SVGIG (reference sequence). There are 15 residues in the CDR3. Trimming took 0 bases from V and 5 from J; bases not matched to a gene: 10.

This clonotype was observed a handful of times. The CDR3 is CATSRDRGTETQYF. In DNA, the CDR3 is TGTGCCACCAGCAGGGACAGGGGGACTGAGACCCAGTACTTC. This chain links TRBV15 with TRBJ2-5; 10 bases fit TRBD1. The CDR3 runs to 14 residues. Germline loops: CDR1 LNHNV, CDR2 YYDKDF (reference sequence). J was trimmed by 5 bases and V by 3 bases; bases with no gene match: 3.

This clonotype was detected only a few times. Sequence at one end of the junction differs from germline and may be a read error. The J gene is TRBJ2-2, the V gene TRBV12-3 or TRBV12-4, with 7 bases matching TRBD1. The CDR3 totals 19 residues. The CDR3 sequence is CASSFLALYSGQSTEELFF. In DNA form, the CDR3 reads TGTGCCAGCAGTTTTCTGGCTCTCTATTCGGGACAGAGCACCGAGGAGCTGTTTTTT.

This clonotype has just a few counts. This chain uses TRBV29-1 with TRBJ2-1, with D possibly being TRBD2 (6 bases). The CDR3 totals 14 residues. Germline values: CDR1 SQVTM, CDR2 ANQGSEA. Trimming removed 4 bases at V and 0 bases at J, with 10 bases between. For the CDR3, the DNA is TGCAGCGTTGCCAGACTAGTCTCCTACAATGAGCAGTTCTTC. Its translation is CSVARLVSYNEQFF.

This clonotype appeared many times. CDR3 sequence reads: CASGFPGLNEKLFF. The DNA of the CDR3 is TGTGCTAGTGGGTTCCCAGGGCTTAATGAAAAACTGTTTTTT. V usage is TRBV12-5 and J usage is TRBJ1-4; possibly TRBD1 for D (5 bases). Trimming left V 6 bases short and J 4 bases short, with 12 bases between. The germline V gene encodes CDR1 LGHNT and CDR2 FRNRAP. This CDR3 is built from 14 residues.

The chain links TRBV28 to TRBJ1-1; TRBD1 aligns across 7 bases. The CDR3 runs 16 residues. In germline, CDR1 is MDHEN, CDR2 SYDVKM. Trimming at V came to 4 bases and at J to 4 bases, leaving 12 bases not matched to a gene. This chain's CDR3 is CASSSTGRGRGTEAFF. DNA of the CDR3: TGTGCCAGCAGTTCGACGGGCAGGGGGAGGGGCACTGAAGCTTTCTTT.

CDR3 nucleotide sequence: TGTGCCAGCCGGAGGCCTTCTTCCTACGAGCAGTACTTC. Its translation is CASRRPSSYEQYF. The chain joins TRBV6-1 to TRBJ2-7, with D perhaps TRBD2 (5 bases). The CDR3 is 13 residues long. Trimming took 8 bases from V and 1 from J, leaving 12 bases between them. The germline gives CDR1 MNHNS, CDR2 SASEGT.

Note on this clonotype: A far larger clone is a single base away, which makes a read error likely. The J gene is TRBJ2-1, the V gene TRBV24-1; weak D call: TRBD2 (7 bases). The CDR3 is 13 residues long. Germline CDR1 KGHDR, CDR2 SFDVKD. DNA of the CDR3: TGTGCCAGCAAGGGGGGGTGGTACAATGAGCAGCTCTTC. It specifies CASKGGWYNEQLF.

This clonotype was seen ten or more times. This chain links TRBV3-1 with TRBJ2-2; D unclear. Germline CDR1 LGHDT, CDR2 YNNKEL (reference sequence). V was pared by 1 base and J by 3 bases, with 15 bases between. The CDR3 length is 17 residues. The CDR3 bases are TGTGCCAGCAGCCAAGTCGTGATTCCTATAGACACCGGGGAGCTGTTTTTT. Protein: CASSQVVIPIDTGELFF. The entire variable domain, with the rest obtained from reference TRBV3-1 and TRBJ2-2, is as follows: DTAVSQTPKYLVTQMGNDKSIKCEQNLGHDTMYWYKQDSKKFLKIMFSYNNKELIINETVPNRFSPKSPDKAHLNLHINSLELGDSAVYFCASSQVVIPIDTGELFFGEGSRLTVL.

This clonotype was seen a handful of times. This chain links TRBV10-3 with TRBJ1-6; D is possibly TRBD1 (6 bases). The germline V and J ends were trimmed by 11 bases and 7 bases, with 18 bases remaining between them. The germline V gene encodes CDR1 ENHRY and CDR2 SYGVKD. The CDR3 has 14 residues. For the CDR3, the DNA is TGTGCCGCAGGTCGGGACATCACCAATTCACCCCTCCACTTT. Its translation: CAAGRDITNSPLHF.

This rearrangement joins TRBV29-1 to TRBJ1-6, with 7 bases matching TRBD1. Losses at the gene ends were 6 bases for V and 8 bases for J; bases not matched to a gene: 7. The CDR3 is 13 amino acids. Germline values: CDR1 SQVTM, CDR2 ANQGSEA. CDR3 coding DNA: TGCAGCGTAAGACAGGGAATGGATTCACCCCTCCACTTT. Protein sequence: CSVRQGMDSPLHF.